The 32 T cell receptor beta chains listed next were all sequenced from one sample in a study of metastatic and nonmetastatic thyroid tumors. TCRdb used MiXCR to call clones anew from the PCR reads. The data contain over 10,000 clones, over 10% of them singletons. All patients were untreated before thyroid surgery. The sequencing input was blood. Receptor source: a female donor with papillary thyroid cancer or a benign thyroid nodule (not recorded which). Some clones in this sample may be carry-over from other donors' samples.

The genes are TRBV28 and TRBJ1-2, with 11 bases aligning to TRBD1. CDR1 MDHEN and CDR2 SYDVKM come from the germline V gene. Losses at the gene ends were 2 bases for V and 13 bases for J; bases not matched to a gene: 12. CDR3 length: 15 amino acids. The CDR3 DNA is TGTGCCAGCAGTTTACCGGGACAGGGGGTGGGGTTTTGCACCTTC. This encodes CASSLPGQGVGFCTF.

This clone is categorized as medium-sized. This chain connects TRBV24-1 to TRBJ2-7; possibly TRBD1 for D (6 bases). Germline CDR1 is KGHDR and CDR2 is SFDVKD. The CDR3 runs to 13 residues. Trimming left V 3 bases short and J 5 bases short, with 10 bases between. DNA for the CDR3: TGTGCCACCAGTGATAGCAACAGGGACGAGCAGTACTTC. Protein: CATSDSNRDEQYF.

CDR3 DNA sequence: TGCAGTTCCCGGCGGGGTTTTGACACTGAAGCTTTCTTT. Its translation: CSSRRGFDTEAFF. V gene TRBV20-1 combines with J gene TRBJ1-1; D ambiguous. The CDR3 extends over 13 amino acids. The V gene's germline CDR1 is DFQATT and CDR2 SNEGSKA (reference sequence). Trimming pared 8 bases from V and 3 bases from J, leaving 16 bases between.

This clone was observed at least ten times. This rearrangement joins TRBV19 to TRBJ1-1, with D perhaps matching TRBD1 (5 bases). The CDR3 is made up of 13 amino acids. The ends were cut back, 0 bases at V and 6 bases at J, with 8 bases in the middle. CDR1 and CDR2 from the germline V gene are LNHDA and SQIVND (reference sequence). The CDR3 coding sequence is TGTGCCAGTAGTATAGATCGGGACTCTGAAGCTTTCTTT. Protein sequence: CASSIDRDSEAFF.

This clone is judged medium-sized (0.01 to 0.1%). The rearrangement uses TRBV12-3 or TRBV12-4 and TRBJ1-2; D possibly corresponds to TRBD1 (6 bases). The length of the CDR3 is 14 residues. V was trimmed by 6 bases and J by 5 bases, leaving 16 bases between them. The CDR3 bases are TGTGCCAGCAGGCGGACAGTCGAGTATTATGGCTACACCTTC. Translation: CASRRTVEYYGYTF.

This clone showed up many times. This may come from a read error, since a much larger clone is one base off. Different DNA sequences within this sample yield the same CDR3. V gene TRBV4-1 combines with J gene TRBJ2-7; 7 bases map to TRBD1. The CDR3 consists of 14 residues. Unmatched junction bases numbered 5, after V lost 3 bases and J lost 3 bases. The germline gives CDR1 MGHRA, CDR2 YSYEKL. The CDR3 coding sequence is TGCGCCAGCAGCCAGGGGGACAGTTACTACGAGCAGTACTTC. As protein: CASSQGDSYYEQYF.

This clone was counted ten times or more. The chain joins TRBV4-3 to TRBJ1-2, with TRBD1 identical over 10 bases. CDR1 LGHNA and CDR2 YSLEER come from the germline V gene. The CDR3 runs 14 residues. V trimming: 5 bases; J trimming: 4 bases; junction bases outside the gene matches: 4. The CDR3 here is CASSARDRGYGYTF. In DNA, the CDR3 is TGCGCCAGCAGCGCCCGGGACAGGGGCTATGGCTACACCTTC.

The chain recombines TRBV6-2 or TRBV6-3 with TRBJ2-7; D is possibly TRBD2 (5 bases). This CDR3 is built from 14 residues. The V gene lost 2 bases and the J gene lost 3 bases, with 11 bases spanning the gap. The germline CDR1 and CDR2 sequences are MNHEY and SVGEGT. The CDR3 DNA is TGTGCCAGCAGTTACCCGATTGGAGGCTACGAGCAGTACTTC. This gives the protein CASSYPIGGYEQYF.

This clone was counted at least ten times. The gene calls are TRBV18 and TRBJ1-2; 10 bases align to TRBD1. The CDR3 covers 16 residues. From germline, CDR1 is KGHSH and CDR2 LQKENI. V lost 0 bases, J lost 4 bases, and 5 bases stayed unmatched. The CDR3 DNA is TGTGCCAGCTCACCACCAGCGACAGGGGGCACCTATGGCTACACCTTC. Residues: CASSPPATGGTYGYTF. Looking up the rest from reference TRBV18 and TRBJ1-2 gives the full variable domain: NAGVMQNPRHLVRRRGQEARLRCSPMKGHSHVYWYRQLPEEGLKFMVYLQKENIIDESGMPKERFSAEFPKEGPSILRIQQVVRGDSAAYFCASSPPATGGTYGYTFGSGTRLTVV.

This clone was detected many times. The chain's CDR3 is CASSSELYPDTQYF. The CDR3 DNA sequence: TGTGCCAGCAGCTCCGAGCTCTACCCAGATACGCAGTATTTT. V and J are TRBV7-9 and TRBJ2-3; D unclear. The CDR3 sequence is 14 residues long. Trimming pared 4 bases from V and 4 bases from J, leaving 12 bases between. CDR1 SEHNR and CDR2 FQNEAQ come from the germline V gene (reference sequence).

In its sample, this clone was seen many times. The chain recombines TRBV7-2 with TRBJ1-5; TRBD1 is a possible D gene (5 bases). The CDR3 length is 14 residues. The V end lost 7 bases, the J end lost 4 bases, and 14 bases lay between the germline ends. The germline CDR1 and CDR2 sequences are SGHTA and FQGNSA. CDR3 coding DNA: TGTGCCAGCAACGCGGGGGGTGGGAATCAGCCCCAGCATTTT. Its protein is CASNAGGGNQPQHF.

The V gene is TRBV6-1, the J gene TRBJ2-7, with D perhaps TRBD1 (6 bases). The CDR3 contains 16 residues. V was clipped by 1 base and J by 3 bases, with 16 bases between them. Germline values: CDR1 MNHNS, CDR2 SASEGT. For the CDR3, the DNA is TGTGCCAGCAGTGAAGGGATTGCCACAGGGTTCTACGAGCAGTACTTC. It codes for CASSEGIATGFYEQYF.

Notes on this clone: In this CDR3 the conserved last residue, phenylalanine or tryptophan, is missing, so a read error is likely. The CDR3 spells CASRDRGTNRNQPQHL. In DNA form, the CDR3 reads TGTGCCAGCCGGGACAGGGGGACTAATCGCAATCAGCCCCAGCATCTT. The V and J genes are TRBV28 and TRBJ1-5, with 11 bases aligning to TRBD1. With 8 bases clipped from V and 2 bases from J, the junction kept 8 bases outside the gene matches. The CDR3 is 16 residues long. CDR1 is MDHEN, CDR2 SYDVKM, per germline.

The CDR3, as DNA: TGTGCCAGCAGCGTAGCGACAGGGTATGGCTACACCTTC. This gives the protein CASSVATGYGYTF. This chain uses TRBV9 with TRBJ1-2; TRBD1 agrees at 7 bases. V lost 0 bases, J lost 5 bases, and 1 base stayed unmatched. Germline V gene sequence: CDR1 SGDLS, CDR2 YYNGEE. The CDR3 is 13 amino acids. The variable domain in full, with the rest retrieved from reference TRBV9 and TRBJ1-2, is DSGVTQTPKHLITATGQRVTLRCSPRSGDLSVYWYQQSLDQGLQFLIQYYNGEERAKGNILERFSAQQFPDLHSELNLSSLELGDSALYFCASSVATGYGYTFGSGTRLTVV.

This clone has ten or more counts. The chain uses TRBV5-1 and TRBJ1-2; possible D gene TRBD1, 5 bases. This CDR3 region has 14 residues. The V gene lost 4 bases and the J gene lost 6 bases, with 16 bases spanning the gap. The germline gives CDR1 SGHRS, CDR2 YFSETQ. CDR3 sequence: CASSPWAQGDGYTF. CDR3 sequence (DNA): TGCGCCAGCAGCCCCTGGGCCCAAGGGGATGGCTACACCTTC.

The chain links TRBV9 to TRBJ2-1; D may correspond to TRBD1 or TRBD2 (5 bases each). Trimming pared 0 bases from V and 9 bases from J, leaving 16 bases between. Germline CDR1 SGDLS, CDR2 YYNGEE. CDR3 length: 15 residues. The CDR3 bases are TGTGCCAGCAGCGTAGGGGGGAGTAGGCGCAGTGAGCAGTTCTTC. It encodes CASSVGGSRRSEQFF.

This clone occurred many times. The CDR3 loop is CAWSVLTSGPYEQYF. DNA of the CDR3: TGTGCCTGGAGTGTTTTGACTAGCGGACCCTACGAGCAGTACTTC. This rearrangement joins TRBV30 to TRBJ2-7; 9 nucleotides align to TRBD2. Germline CDR1 and CDR2: GTSNPN and SVGIG (reference sequence). CDR3 size: 15 residues. After removal of 0 bases from V and 2 bases from J, the junction contained 5 bases not matched to a gene.

This clone showed up just a few times. It may be a read error: a sequence one base away is much more abundant. V gene TRBV5-6 combines with J gene TRBJ2-3; 12 nucleotides match TRBD2. Trimming removed 3 bases from V and 2 bases from J; junction bases left unmatched: 7. Germline-derived CDR1 and CDR2 are SGHDT and YYEEEE. CDR3 length: 17 amino acids. The CDR3 here is CASSSGASGGATDTQYF. In DNA, the CDR3 is TGTGCCAGCAGCTCCGGGGCTAGCGGGGGGGCCACAGATACGCAGTATTTT.

This clone appeared a few times. J is TRBJ2-3 and V is TRBV28, with 12 bases aligning to TRBD1. The CDR3 runs 16 residues. Germline V lookup: CDR1 MDHEN, CDR2 SYDVKM. V was clipped by 4 bases and J by 7 bases; unmatched bases: 9. DNA of the CDR3: TGTGCCAGCAGTTCTACCGGGACAGGGGGCCCAAATACGCAGTATTTT. It specifies CASSSTGTGGPNTQYF. Variable domain in full (rest from reference TRBV28 and TRBJ2-3): DVKVTQSSRYLVKRTGEKVFLECVQDMDHENMFWYRQDPGLGLRLIYFSYDVKMKEKGDIPEGYSVSREKKERFSLILESASTNQTSMYLCASSSTGTGGPNTQYFGPGTRLTVL.

This clone was detected ten times or more. The chain has TRBV6-1 and TRBJ2-1; no clear D. This CDR3 has 12 amino acids. Trimming shortened V by 7 bases and J by 3 bases, and 7 bases separated the two germline ends. The germline V gene has CDR1 MNHNS and CDR2 SASEGT. The CDR3 DNA is TGTGCCAGCATGGGTGGCTACAATGAGCAGTTCTTC. Translation gives CASMGGYNEQFF.

This clone was seen ten or more times. The chain is built from TRBV7-8 and TRBJ2-2; 12 bases are shared with TRBD1. Germline-derived CDR1 and CDR2 are SGHVS and FQNEAQ. J was trimmed by 7 bases and V by 1 base; bases with no gene match: 7. The CDR3 consists of 17 residues. CDR3 region: CASSLVPGTGGVGELFF. CDR3 DNA: TGTGCCAGCAGCTTAGTTCCCGGGACAGGGGGCGTCGGGGAGCTGTTTTTT.

The chain combines TRBV15 with TRBJ2-1; 12 bases align to TRBD2. The CDR3 is 16 residues long. V was pared by 5 bases and J by 6 bases, with 8 bases of the junction left unmatched. Germline V gene data show CDR1 as LNHNV and CDR2 as YYDKDF (reference sequence). The CDR3 DNA reads TGTGCCACCAGCGGCCCAAGACTAGCGGGAGCCAATGAGCAGTTCTTC. It yields the protein CATSGPRLAGANEQFF.

This clone appeared many times. The CDR3 nucleotides read TGTGCCAGCAGTGAATTGGCGGGGGAGCAGTACTTC. Amino acids: CASSELAGEQYF. J is TRBJ2-7 and V is TRBV2; D may be TRBD2 (6 bases). The V end lost 2 bases, the J end lost 7 bases, and 9 bases lay between the germline ends. CDR1 is SNHLY, CDR2 FYNNEI, per germline. This CDR3 has 12 amino acids.

Many counts were recorded for this clone. V gene TRBV5-6 combines with J gene TRBJ1-4; D unresolved. V lost 2 bases, J lost 0 bases, and 5 bases lay in between. The CDR3 length is 14 residues. Germline V gives CDR1 SGHDT, CDR2 YYEEEE. CDR3 protein: CASSFIATNEKLFF. The CDR3 DNA reads as TGTGCCAGCAGCTTCATTGCAACTAATGAAAAACTGTTTTTT.

Concerning this clone itself: One junction end does not reproduce the germline sequence, and a read error may be involved. The chain has TRBV6-1 and TRBJ1-6; D gene unclear. Germline values: CDR1 MNHNS, CDR2 SASEGT. The CDR3 extends over 15 amino acids. CDR3 amino acids: CTSSEGWSGSSPLHF. In DNA, the CDR3 is TGTACCAGCAGTGAAGGTTGGTCAGGCTCCTCACCTCTCCACTTT.

At least ten counts were recorded for this clone. V is TRBV7-9 and J is TRBJ2-3; no definite D call. V was clipped by 5 bases and J by 2 bases, with 2 bases between them. The CDR3 totals 11 residues. Germline CDR1 and CDR2: SEHNR and FQNEAQ (reference sequence). This CDR3 is CASSPTDTQYF. DNA for the CDR3: TGTGCCAGCAGCCCCACAGATACGCAGTATTTT.

This clone was counted ten times or more. The rearrangement joins TRBV10-2 to TRBJ2-3; no clear D. Trimming pared 4 bases from V and 5 bases from J, leaving 7 bases between. CDR3 size: 12 residues. Per the germline V gene, CDR1 is WSHSY and CDR2 is SAAADI. CDR3 DNA sequence: TGCGCCAGCAGTGCTTCCGGAGATACGCAGTATTTT. This translates into CASSASGDTQYF.

V usage is TRBV2 and J usage is TRBJ2-3; 7 nucleotides align to TRBD2. Germline lookup yields CDR1 SNHLY and CDR2 FYNNEI. Losses at the gene ends were 10 bases for V and 0 bases for J; bases not matched to a gene: 10. This CDR3 region has 15 residues. The CDR3 DNA sequence: TGTGCCATCACCCCCGTGGGGGGGAGCACAGATACGCAGTATTTT. This translates into CAITPVGGSTDTQYF.

This clone has a handful of counts. The V gene is TRBV5-1, the J gene TRBJ2-7; D is unclear. CDR3 length equals 14 residues. The V end was cut by 1 base, the J end by 2 bases, with 10 bases between. The V gene's germline CDR1 is SGHRS and CDR2 YFSETQ. The CDR3: CASSLSVAAYEQYF. CDR3 sequence (DNA): TGCGCCAGCAGCTTGTCCGTGGCGGCCTACGAGCAGTACTTC.

V usage is TRBV5-4 and J usage is TRBJ2-6; TRBD1 might be the D (5 bases). Germline V gives CDR1 SGHNT, CDR2 YYREEE (reference sequence). With 1 base removed from V and 1 base from J, the gap between germline ends came to 6 bases. This CDR3 is 15 amino acids long. CDR3 bases: TGTGCCAGCAGCTTGCAGGGTTCTGGGGCCAACGTCCTGACTTTC. Translating gives CASSLQGSGANVLTF.

In the case of this clone: A much larger clone differs from this one at a single base, so this may be a read error. The V gene is TRBV30, the J gene TRBJ2-5; 7 positions match TRBD2. The CDR3 length is 14 residues. Germline assignment: CDR1 GTSNPN and CDR2 SVGIG (reference sequence). CDR3: CALEKGLAEEIQYF. CDR3 nucleotide sequence: TGTGCCCTGGAGAAGGGGCTAGCGGAAGAGATCCAGTACTTC.

This clone was seen at least ten times. V usage is TRBV29-1 and J usage is TRBJ2-1; 7 positions agree with TRBD2. Germline loops: CDR1 SQVTM, CDR2 ANQGSEA. The CDR3 is 13 amino acids. J was trimmed by 8 bases and V by 8 bases; bases with no gene match: 12. CDR3 sequence: CSLKGGSVDEQFF. The CDR3 bases are TGCAGCCTGAAGGGCGGGAGTGTTGATGAGCAGTTCTTC.